The following is a T cell receptor (beta chain) sequence with its context. Assay used: immunoSEQ multiplex PCR; TCRdb lists only in-frame clones, some missing. Here the sample spans under 300,000 clones, around nine tenths being singletons. The sample is drawn from a study of blood T cell repertoires in COVID-19. The receptor was derived from a woman in her sixties or seventies with active or convalescent COVID-19. The material sequenced was peripheral blood.

CDR3 bases: TGCGCCAGCAGCCAAGCGGGGGGAGAGACCCAGTACTTC. Translating gives CASSQAGGETQYF. The rearrangement links TRBV4-3 to TRBJ2-5; 7 bases are a match to TRBD2. CDR3 length: 13 amino acids. The J segment lost 4 bases and the V segment lost 1 base, leaving 0 bases of the junction unmatched. The germline gives CDR1 LGHNA, CDR2 YSLEER.